The rows below give T cell receptor beta chains drawn from one sample of a study of cytomegalovirus exposure and HLA in healthy donors. TCRdb's copy holds only in-frame clones and misses some; the assay was immunoSEQ multiplex PCR. The data contain 90,000 or so clones, 69% of them singletons. The material sequenced was PBMCs. These receptors all come from a man aged 50-60 years in good health and CMV-seronegative. Each CDR3 is given with its conserved first and last residue. A D gene is named only where the DNA matches it firmly. Rows give clone size only sometimes, using once, few, many, or a class for an expanded clone.

J,size,D,V,DNA,CDR3
TRBJ2-3,few,NA,TRBV14,TGTGCCAGCAGCCAAGATCGGCAGCGGCCCTATAGCACAGATACGCAGTATTTT,CASSQDRQRPYSTDTQYF
TRBJ1-1,NA,NA,TRBV29-1,TGCAGCGTACGGACAGAAACCTACACTGAAGCTTTCTTT,CSVRTETYTEAFF
TRBJ2-3,NA,NA,TRBV6-6,TGTGCCAGCAGGCCTACGCCGGGCAGGGAAGGAGATACGCAGTATTTT,CASRPTPGREGDTQYF
TRBJ2-7,few,NA,TRBV29-1,TGCAGCGTATACAGGAACTACGAGCAGTACTTC,CSVYRNYEQYF
TRBJ1-4,NA,TRBD1,TRBV2,TGTGCCAGCAAGGAAGGGACAGGGGAGGAAAAACTGTTTTTT,CASKEGTGEEKLFF
TRBJ1-4,NA,NA,TRBV29-1,TGCAGCGTTGATTTGGTGGGAGCTAATGAAAAACTGTTTTTT,CSVDLVGANEKLFF
TRBJ2-1,few,NA,TRBV10-2,TGCGCCATCCGGATCCCTAGCTACAATGAGCAGTTCTTC,CAIRIPSYNEQFF
TRBJ2-1,NA,NA,TRBV7-3,TGTGCCAGCAGCTTAAGGCAATCCTACAATGAGCAGTTCTTC,CASSLRQSYNEQFF
TRBJ2-3,NA,NA,TRBV7-3,TGTGCCAGCAGTCGGGACACCGGCACAGATACGCAGTATTTT,CASSRDTGTDTQYF
TRBJ1-2,NA,NA,TRBV6-5,TGTGCCAGCAGTCCGCCGACAGATGCCATCTATGGCTACACCTTC,CASSPPTDAIYGYTF
TRBJ2-7,few,NA,TRBV4-1,TGCGCCAGCAGCCAGGGGGGTATAGCGAGGTACGAGCAGTACTTC,CASSQGGIARYEQYF
TRBJ2-2,NA,NA,TRBV11-2,TGTGCCAGCAGGCATTTACGGATTAGGGGGACGAACACCGGGGAGCTGTTTTTT,CASRHLRIRGTNTGELFF
TRBJ1-5,few,NA,TRBV5-6,TGTGCCAGCTCCACAGGTGGGCATAGGGGCAATCAGCCCCAGCATTTT,CASSTGGHRGNQPQHF
TRBJ1-4,once,NA,TRBV7-2,TGTGCCAGCAGCTTAGACCAGGGCTTTAATGAAAAACTGTTTTTT,CASSLDQGFNEKLFF
TRBJ1-1,once,NA,TRBV7-8,TGTGCCAGCAGCTTGGAGGGTGGAAACACTGAAGCTTTCTTT,CASSLEGGNTEAFF
TRBJ1-6,NA,NA,TRBV11-2,TGTGCCAGCAGCTTAGATATTACGTGGCGGGGCTCACCCCTCCACTTT,CASSLDITWRGSPLHF
TRBJ1-5,NA,NA,TRBV6-1,TGTGCCAGCAGTGAAATTCCGAGCAATCAGCCCCAGCATTTT,CASSEIPSNQPQHF
TRBJ1-1,few,TRBD1,TRBV6-5,TGTGCCAGCAGTCTACAGGGGATGAACACTGAAGCTTTCTTT,CASSLQGMNTEAFF
TRBJ2-5,NA,TRBD2,TRBV30,TGTGCCTGGAGCTTGGCGGGGGGTGCCGCCAGGGAGACCCAGTACTTC,CAWSLAGGAARETQYF
TRBJ2-2,NA,TRBD2,TRBV9,TGTGCCAGCAGCCTTAGCGGGAGGGCTTTTACCGGGGAGCTGTTTTTT,CASSLSGRAFTGELFF
TRBJ1-3,NA,TRBD1,TRBV2,TGTGCCAGCAGTGAAGTGGGACAGGGGACAAACACCATATATTTT,CASSEVGQGTNTIYF
TRBJ2-1,NA,NA,TRBV6-1,TGTGCCAGCAGTGAGCGGCCTAGCTCCTACAATGAGCAGTTCTTC,CASSERPSSYNEQFF
TRBJ2-2,NA,TRBD1,TRBV9,TGTGCCAGCAGCAGAAGACAGGGGGTAGTCACCGGGGAGCTGTTTTTT,CASSRRQGVVTGELFF
TRBJ1-5,few,TRBD1,TRBV6-1,TGTGCCAGCAGTGCCCGGACAGGGATGGAGGTATTGAGCAATCAGCCCCAGCATTTT,CASSARTGMEVLSNQPQHF
TRBJ2-5,NA,NA,TRBV7-3,TGTGCCAGCAGCTTATCTAGCGCAGAGACCCAGTACTTC,CASSLSSAETQYF
TRBJ1-1,NA,TRBD1,TRBV18,TGTGCCAGCTCACCGGGACAGGCGGATGAAGCTTTCTTT,CASSPGQADEAFF
TRBJ2-4,NA,TRBD2,TRBV5-4,TGTGCCAGCAGCTCCACTATGACTAGCGGGGAGGGAATTCAGTACTTC,CASSSTMTSGEGIQYF
TRBJ1-5,NA,TRBD1,TRBV9,TGTGCCAGCAGCGAAGACCCAGGGGGCTATCAGCCCCAGCATTTT,CASSEDPGGYQPQHF
TRBJ2-7,NA,TRBD1,TRBV2,TGTGCCAGCAGGACAGGGTCTCTCAACGAGCAGTACTTC,CASRTGSLNEQYF
TRBJ2-7,NA,TRBD2,TRBV5-8,TGTGCCAGCAGCCGGACTAGCGGGGGCCTCTCCTACGAGCAGTACTTC,CASSRTSGGLSYEQYF
TRBJ1-3,NA,TRBD1,TRBV5-1,TGCGCCAGCAGCTTTACAGGGGTAACTGGAAACACCATATATTTT,CASSFTGVTGNTIYF
TRBJ2-2,few,NA,TRBV5-1,TGCGCCAGCGGTGGTGAGAGAGTCACCGGGGAGCTGTTTTTT,CASGGERVTGELFF
TRBJ2-6,NA,NA,TRBV5-4,TGTGCCAGCAGCCCTAGTGGGGCGACTGGGGCCAACGTCCTGACTTTC,CASSPSGATGANVLTF
TRBJ1-1,NA,NA,TRBV30,TGTGCCTGGAAAGTCATCACCGGGACAAGGAACACTGAAGCTTTCTTT,CAWKVITGTRNTEAFF
TRBJ1-4,NA,NA,TRBV29-1,TGCAGCGTCACTGACAGGAATAATGAAAAACTGTTTTTT,CSVTDRNNEKLFF
TRBJ1-4,NA,NA,TRBV28,TGTGCCAGCAGTTTACAGGGAGGGGAAAAACTGTTTTTT,CASSLQGGEKLFF
TRBJ2-7,NA,TRBD1,TRBV6-5,TGTGCCAGCAGATCCCCAGGGGGCGGCGAGCAGTACTTC,CASRSPGGGEQYF
TRBJ2-7,NA,NA,TRBV4-2,TGTGCCAGCAGCCGACAGGACCGGGACGACTCCTACGAGCAGTACTTC,CASSRQDRDDSYEQYF
TRBJ2-7,NA,TRBD1,TRBV5-1,TGCGCCAGCAGCTTTTGGCAGGGGGCCCCCGGAGAGCAGTACTTC,CASSFWQGAPGEQYF
TRBJ2-1,NA,NA,TRBV18,TGTGCCAGCTCACCACCGCGGGGCAATGAGCAGTTCTTC,CASSPPRGNEQFF
TRBJ1-5,NA,TRBD1,TRBV4-3,TGCGCCAGCAGCCAAGATCTTTACAGGGGGTCGAGTCAGCCCCAGCATTTT,CASSQDLYRGSSQPQHF
TRBJ2-1,NA,TRBD2,TRBV5-1,TGCGCCAGCAGCTTGGGCAGCGGGAGCGGCGATGAGCAGTTCTTC,CASSLGSGSGDEQFF
TRBJ2-4,NA,TRBD1,TRBV28,TGTGCCAGCAGTGACCGACAGGGGAAAAACATTCAGTACTTC,CASSDRQGKNIQYF